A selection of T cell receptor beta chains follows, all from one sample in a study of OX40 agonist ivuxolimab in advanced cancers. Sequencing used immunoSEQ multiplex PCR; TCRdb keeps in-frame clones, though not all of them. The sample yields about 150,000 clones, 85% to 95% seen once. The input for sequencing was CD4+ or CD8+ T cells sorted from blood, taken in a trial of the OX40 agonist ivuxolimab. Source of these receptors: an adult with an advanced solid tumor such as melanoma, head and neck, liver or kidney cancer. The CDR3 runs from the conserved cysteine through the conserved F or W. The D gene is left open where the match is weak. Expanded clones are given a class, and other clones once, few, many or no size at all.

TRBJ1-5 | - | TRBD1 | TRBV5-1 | CASSLWGQEDQPQHF | TGCGCCAGCAGCTTGTGGGGACAGGAGGATCAGCCCCAGCATTTT
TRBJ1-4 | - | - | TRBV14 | CASSPGEKLFF | TGTGCCAGCTCCCCTGGTGAAAAACTGTTTTTT
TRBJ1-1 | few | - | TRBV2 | CASSDGHTEAFF | TGTGCCAGCTCCGACGGTCACACTGAAGCTTTCTTT
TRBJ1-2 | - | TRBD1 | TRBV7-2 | CASSLGQGAEGYTF | TGTGCCAGCAGCTTGGGACAGGGGGCGGAGGGCTACACCTTC
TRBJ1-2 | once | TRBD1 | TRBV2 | CASISRGPSYGYTF | TGTGCCAGCATTTCCAGGGGGCCTAGCTATGGCTACACCTTC
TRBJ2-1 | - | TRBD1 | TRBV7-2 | CASSQQGPNSYNEQFF | TGTGCCAGCAGCCAACAGGGGCCCAACTCCTACAATGAGCAGTTCTTC
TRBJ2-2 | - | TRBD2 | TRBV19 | CASSMYMAGANTGELFF | TGTGCCAGTAGTATGTATATGGCGGGGGCGAACACCGGGGAGCTGTTTTTT
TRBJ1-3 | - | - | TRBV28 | CASSYTGDIYF | TGTGCCAGCAGTTACACAGGAGACATATATTTT
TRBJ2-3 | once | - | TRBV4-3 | CASSHSGYTDTQYF | TGCGCCAGCAGCCATTCCGGATACACAGATACGCAGTATTTT
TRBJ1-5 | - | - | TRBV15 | CATSKGTPGYSNQPQHF | TGTGCCACCAGCAAGGGGACCCCTGGATATAGCAATCAGCCCCAGCATTTT
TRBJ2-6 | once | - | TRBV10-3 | CAISGGRDDSGANVLTF | TGTGCCATCAGTGGGGGCAGGGACGACTCTGGGGCCAACGTCCTGACTTTC
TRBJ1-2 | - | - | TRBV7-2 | CASSPPGEGGYTF | TGTGCCAGCAGCCCCCCGGGAGAAGGGGGCTACACCTTC
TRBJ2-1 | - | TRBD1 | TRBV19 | CASTEDRAGNEQFF | TGTGCCAGTACCGAAGACAGGGCGGGCAATGAGCAGTTCTTC
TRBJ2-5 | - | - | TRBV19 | CASRVPGEETQYF | TGTGCCAGTAGGGTCCCGGGGGAGGAGACCCAGTACTTC
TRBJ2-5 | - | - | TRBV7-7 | CASSFGQKETQYF | TGTGCCAGCAGCTTCGGACAAAAAGAGACCCAGTACTTC
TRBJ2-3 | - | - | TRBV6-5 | CASTPRVGKGDTQYF | TGTGCCAGCACCCCCCGGGTCGGGAAGGGAGATACGCAGTATTTT
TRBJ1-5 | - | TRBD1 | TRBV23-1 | CASTQPAGTGKGQPQHF | TGCGCCAGCACCCAACCGGCTGGGACAGGGAAAGGGCAGCCCCAGCATTTT
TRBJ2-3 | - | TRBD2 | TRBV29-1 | CSSLPSGSSTDTQYF | TGCAGCTCCCTTCCTAGCGGGAGTAGCACAGATACGCAGTATTTT
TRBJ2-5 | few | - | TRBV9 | CASSVGAGHQETQYF | TGTGCCAGCAGCGTAGGGGCAGGGCACCAAGAGACCCAGTACTTC
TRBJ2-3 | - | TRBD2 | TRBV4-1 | CASSPGPGSGRVDTQYF | TGCGCCAGCAGCCCGGGACCTGGCAGCGGGAGGGTGGATACGCAGTATTTT
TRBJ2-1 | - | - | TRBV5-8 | CASSLAPYNEQFF | TGTGCCAGCAGCTTGGCTCCGTACAATGAGCAGTTCTTC
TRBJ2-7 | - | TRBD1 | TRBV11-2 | CASSFGWTGGEQYF | TGTGCCAGCAGCTTCGGATGGACAGGGGGGGAGCAGTACTTC
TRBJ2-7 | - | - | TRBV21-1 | CASSKVARDSYEQYF | TGTGCCAGCAGCAAAGTTGCCCGGGACAGCTACGAGCAGTACTTC
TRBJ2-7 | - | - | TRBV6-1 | CASSDGVEQYF | TGTGCCAGCAGCGATGGGGTCGAGCAGTACTTC
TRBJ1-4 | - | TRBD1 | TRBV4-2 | CASSLGQGGEKLFF | TGTGCCAGCAGCCTCGGACAGGGTGGGGAAAAACTGTTTTTT
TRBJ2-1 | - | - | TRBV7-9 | CASPYQVRRYNEQFF | TGTGCCAGCCCTTATCAGGTCCGCCGCTACAATGAGCAGTTCTTC
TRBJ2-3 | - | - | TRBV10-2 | CASSEIWQGNTDTQYF | TGCGCCAGCAGTGAGATTTGGCAGGGGAACACAGATACGCAGTATTTT
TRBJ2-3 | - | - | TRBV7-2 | CASSLGGATDTQYF | TGTGCCAGCAGCTTAGGTGGCGCCACAGATACGCAGTATTTT
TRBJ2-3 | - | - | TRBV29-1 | CSVERASADTQYF | TGCAGCGTTGAAAGAGCGAGCGCAGATACGCAGTATTTT
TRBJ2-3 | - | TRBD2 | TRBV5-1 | CASSLMGGSADTQYF | TGCGCCAGCAGCTTGATGGGGGGGTCGGCAGATACGCAGTATTTT
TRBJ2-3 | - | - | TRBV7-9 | CASSFSRADTQYF | TGTGCCAGCAGCTTTTCCCGGGCAGATACGCAGTATTTT
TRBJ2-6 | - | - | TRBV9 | CASQVGVSGANVLTF | TGTGCCTCCCAGGTAGGGGTCTCTGGGGCCAACGTCCTGACTTTC
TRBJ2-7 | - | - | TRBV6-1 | CASRGPWDFSYEQYF | TGTGCCAGCAGGGGACCCTGGGACTTTTCCTACGAGCAGTACTTC